Below are 21 T cell receptor beta chains sequenced from a single sample in a study of beta chain features in type 1 diabetes (dated by TCRdb to the late 2010s). Broader findings and caveats from the paper: A moderate but significant shortening of TCRB CDR3 length was observed in type 1 diabetes patients in all four CD4+ subsets.

These receptors' targets are unknown. Library construction relied on the immunoSEQ multiplex PCR assay. All of the isolated RNA was reverse transcribed with the High Capacity cDNA Reverse Transcription Kit, so expressed TCRB transcripts were sequenced. TCRdb's version of the immuneACCESS table is confined to in-frame rearrangements and falls short of the full clone set. An unresolved V gene accounts for under half of the shortfall where checked; the remainder is of unknown origin. In this sample the table shows about 160,000 clones, around 7.9% of which occur a single time. Together, the top ten hold roughly 0.5% of the sample. Sample: central memory CD4+ T cells from blood. The origin of the receptors is a man aged 18 to 30 with type 1 diabetes.

The rearrangement joins TRBV7-2 to TRBJ2-1, with a possible D match to TRBD2 (5 bases). This CDR3 contains 14 residues. Germline CDR1 SGHTA, CDR2 FQGNSA. V lost 1 base, J lost 7 bases, and 11 bases lay in between. DNA for the CDR3: TGTGCCAGCAGCTTAGACGGGGTGGGGAATGAGCAGTTCTTC. Protein sequence: CASSLDGVGNEQFF.

The V gene is TRBV4-1, the J gene TRBJ2-5; 15 positions match TRBD2. J lost 5 bases, V lost 1 base, and 2 bases had no gene match. This CDR3 has 16 residues. The germline CDR1 and CDR2 sequences are MGHRA and YSYEKL. CDR3 coding DNA: TGCGCCAGCAGCCAAGCCGGGACTAGCGGGGGGGAGACCCAGTACTTC. Its protein product is CASSQAGTSGGETQYF.

This clone showed up just a few times. This chain uses TRBV6-5 with TRBJ1-4, with no clear D. From germline, CDR1 is MNHEY and CDR2 SVGAGI. The V and J ends lost 5 bases and 7 bases respectively, with 11 bases between them. The CDR3 spans 13 residues. CDR3 DNA sequence: TGTGCCAGCAGTAGCACCCGTCCTGAAAAACTGTTTTTT. This sequence encodes CASSSTRPEKLFF.

J is TRBJ2-1 and V is TRBV19; D gene uncertain. The germline gives CDR1 LNHDA, CDR2 SQIVND (reference sequence). The CDR3 contains 13 residues. Between the trimmed V and J ends, which lost 5 bases and 10 bases, there was a span of 15 bases. The CDR3 DNA follows: TGTGCCAGTAGTCCGCAGGCATCTAAAGAGCAGTTCTTC. Residues: CASSPQASKEQFF. The full variable domain, rest sourced from reference TRBV19 and TRBJ2-1, is DGGITQSPKYLFRKEGQNVTLSCEQNLNHDAMYWYRQDPGQGLRLIYYSQIVNDFQKGDIAEGYSVSREKKESFPLTVTSAQKNPTAFYLCASSPQASKEQFFGPGTRLTVL.

The chain recombines TRBV7-6 with TRBJ1-1; 10 bases align to TRBD1. V gave up 3 bases and J gave up 5 bases; unmatched junction bases: 3. The CDR3 has 14 residues. Germline-derived CDR1 and CDR2 are SGHVS and FNYEAQ. This CDR3 reads CASSFVGQGTEAFF. DNA for the CDR3: TGTGCCAGCAGCTTCGTGGGACAGGGGACTGAAGCTTTCTTT.

The J gene is TRBJ2-3, the V gene TRBV7-8; 7 nucleotides align to TRBD1. CDR1 SGHVS and CDR2 FQNEAQ come from the germline V gene. The CDR3 sequence is 13 residues long. V lost 5 bases, J lost 6 bases, and 5 bases stayed unmatched. Written as DNA, the CDR3 is TGTGCCAGCAGCCAGGGGGTATTGGATACGCAGTATTTT. It translates to CASSQGVLDTQYF.

J is TRBJ2-5 and V is TRBV7-6, with unresolved D. Trimming pared 3 bases from V and 2 bases from J, leaving 10 bases between. The CDR3 runs to 14 residues. Germline CDR1 SGHVS, CDR2 FNYEAQ. As DNA, the CDR3 is TGTGCCAGCAGCTTGATGATGCGGCAAGAGACCCAGTACTTC. Protein: CASSLMMRQETQYF.

To note about this clone: The junction departs from germline at one end; a sequencing error may be responsible. The chain combines TRBV2 with TRBJ2-3, with 7 bases identical to TRBD1. Germline V gene data show CDR1 as SNHLY and CDR2 as FYNNEI. The CDR3 is 13 amino acids. CDR3 in DNA: TGTGCCAGCAGTGAAGGAGAGGGGGCGATTCCCCGATTT. This translates into CASSEGEGAIPRF.

This clone was seen a handful of times. The chain is built from TRBV7-9 and TRBJ2-5; D might be TRBD2 (6 bases). Germline V CDR1 and CDR2: SEHNR, FQNEAQ (reference sequence). The CDR3 consists of 12 residues. V was clipped by 5 bases and J by 4 bases, with 8 bases between them. The CDR3 nucleotides are TGTGCCAGCAGCGGGACTCTAGAGACCCAGTACTTC. Translating gives CASSGTLETQYF.

DNA for the CDR3: TGTGCCTGGACCGAGGGGGGGAACTCCTACGAGCAGTACTTC. This encodes CAWTEGGNSYEQYF. The chain is built from TRBV30 and TRBJ2-7; D possibly corresponds to TRBD2 (7 bases). CDR3 size: 14 residues. The V gene lost 4 bases and the J gene lost 0 bases, with 13 bases spanning the gap. CDR1 is GTSNPN, CDR2 SVGIG, per germline (reference sequence).

V is TRBV5-4 and J is TRBJ1-5; 8 nucleotides agree with TRBD1. J gave up 4 bases and V 5 bases, and 8 bases lay outside the gene matches. The CDR3 loop spans 15 amino acids. Germline CDR1 and CDR2: SGHNT and YYREEE (reference sequence). CDR3 protein: CASRGDRGGNQPQHF. CDR3 nucleotide sequence: TGTGCCAGCAGGGGCGACAGGGGCGGTAATCAGCCCCAGCATTTT. Combining the CDR3 with reference TRBV5-4 and TRBJ1-5 gives the whole variable domain ETGVTQSPTHLIKTRGQQVTLRCSSQSGHNTVSWYQQALGQGPQFIFQYYREEENGRGNFPPRFSGLQFPNYSSELNVNALELDDSALYLCASRGDRGGNQPQHFGDGTRLSIL.

The table lists this clone with many counts. The chain recombines TRBV18 with TRBJ2-4, with D possibly TRBD2 on 6 matching bases. Trimming cost V 8 bases and J 8 bases, with 16 bases left between them. This CDR3 contains 13 residues. CDR1 is KGHSH and CDR2 is LQKENI in the germline V gene. The DNA of the CDR3 is TGTGCCAGCCTATCAGGTGGGGAGGACATTCAGTACTTC. Translating gives CASLSGGEDIQYF.

This clone turned up a few times. The V call is TRBV6-1, the J call TRBJ1-5; 9 bases map to TRBD1. Germline V gene lookup returns CDR1 MNHNS and CDR2 SASEGT. Trimming took 6 bases from V and 7 from J; bases not matched to a gene: 10. The CDR3 covers 15 residues. In DNA form, the CDR3 reads TGTGCCAGCAGGGAAACAGGGGGCGCGAAGCAGCCCCAGCATTTT. This translates into CASRETGGAKQPQHF.

The chain employs TRBV4-1 and TRBJ2-1; the match to TRBD2 covers 14 bases. Germline CDR1 is MGHRA and CDR2 is YSYEKL. Trimming cost V 1 base and J 7 bases; bases outside gene matches: 9. The CDR3 spans 18 residues. The chain's CDR3 is CASSQGGRGLAGGNEQFF. CDR3 bases: TGCGCCAGCAGCCAAGGGGGTCGCGGACTAGCGGGGGGTAATGAGCAGTTCTTC.

A few counts support this clone. V usage is TRBV28 and J usage is TRBJ2-4; TRBD2 matches at 9 bases. The CDR3 is 15 residues long. Losses at the gene ends were 7 bases for V and 4 bases for J; bases not matched to a gene: 8. From germline, CDR1 is MDHEN and CDR2 SYDVKM. CDR3 DNA sequence: TGTGCCAGCATCCCGCGTCTAGCGGGAAAAAACATTCAGTACTTC. It specifies CASIPRLAGKNIQYF.

The J gene is TRBJ1-1, the V gene TRBV21-1; no check of the table's D call, TRBD1, against the DNA was made. TRBV21-1 is deemed a pseudogene. The CDR3 consists of 16 residues. CDR3 sequence (DNA): TGTGCCAGCAGCAAAGGGTCAGGGCAACAGAACACTGAAGCTTTCTTT. Translating gives CASSKGSGQQNTEAFF.

The chain combines TRBV7-9 with TRBJ1-4; 12 nucleotides line up with TRBD1. CDR1 is SEHNR, CDR2 FQNEAQ, per germline (reference sequence). The ends lost 6 bases at V and 5 bases at J; junction bases unmatched: 16. The CDR3 length is 19 residues. The CDR3 DNA follows: TGTGCCAGCAGTCGGCGCCGGGACAGGGGGCATTTTGTGAATGAAAAACTGTTTTTT. Translated: CASSRRRDRGHFVNEKLFF.

This clone has more than one count but fewer than ten. The rearrangement joins TRBV30 to TRBJ1-5, with TRBD1 matching over 7 bases. V lost 1 base and J lost 3; bases outside the gene matches: 6. The germline V gene encodes CDR1 GTSNPN and CDR2 SVGIG (reference sequence). This CDR3 region has 15 residues. The CDR3 DNA follows: TGTGCCTGGAGTGCCCTTGGGACAGTCAATCAGCCCCAGCATTTT. Encoded protein: CAWSALGTVNQPQHF.

V gene TRBV6-5 combines with J gene TRBJ2-7; a weak D match, TRBD1 (5 bases). The CDR3 is 15 amino acids. The germline CDR1 and CDR2 sequences are MNHEY and SVGAGI. Trimming took off 1 base at V and 6 bases at J, with 16 bases between the two ends. CDR3 in DNA: TGTGCCAGCAGTTACTTATCCGTGGCAGGGCGCGAGCAGTACTTC. Its protein is CASSYLSVAGREQYF.

The chain has TRBV2 and TRBJ2-5; D possibly corresponds to TRBD1 (5 bases). V lost 4 bases and J lost 5, with 11 bases in between. The CDR3 extends over 13 amino acids. Germline CDR1 SNHLY, CDR2 FYNNEI. In DNA, the CDR3 is TGTGCCAGCAGTGTTGACAGAGACGAGACCCAGTACTTC. Translated: CASSVDRDETQYF.

This clone was counted a few times. The V and J genes are TRBV6-5 and TRBJ1-1; D gene ambiguous. Germline values: CDR1 MNHEY, CDR2 SVGAGI. The ends were cut back, 0 bases at V and 2 bases at J, with 4 bases in the middle. The CDR3 is 13 residues long. CDR3 coding DNA: TGTGCCAGCAGTTACTCCAGTAACACTGAAGCTTTCTTT. Its translation is CASSYSSNTEAFF.